A selection of T cell receptor beta chains follows, all from one sample in a study of blood T cell repertoires in COVID-19. Some clones are missing from TCRdb's copy, which holds only in-frame ones; the method was immunoSEQ multiplex PCR. The sample has about 350,000 clones, 88% seen once; the top ten hold approximately 0.93%. The material sequenced was PBMCs or T cells enriched from blood (not recorded which). These receptors were taken from a woman in her 30s who had been exposed to COVID-19. Both conserved end residues are part of each CDR3. D genes are given only for firm matches. Rows may omit the clone size; those that give it use once, few, many or a size class.

v_gene	j_gene	d_gene	abundance	CDR3aa	CDR3nt
TRBV7-8	TRBJ2-3	.	.	CASSSQGQRDTQYF	TGTGCCAGCAGCTCCCAGGGACAAAGAGATACGCAGTATTTT
TRBV11-2	TRBJ2-3	TRBD2	.	CASSPTSPTQYF	TGTGCCAGCAGCCCGACTAGCCCTACGCAGTATTTT
TRBV3-1/TRBV3-2	TRBJ1-4	.	.	CASSQRTANEKLFF	TGTGCCAGCAGCCAAAGGACAGCTAATGAAAAACTGTTTTTT
TRBV7-2	TRBJ2-7	.	once	CASSLLPGAYEQYF	TGTGCCAGCAGCTTATTACCAGGCGCTTACGAGCAGTACTTC
TRBV27	TRBJ2-3	TRBD1	.	CASCWGQGSTDTQYF	TGTGCCAGCTGCTGGGGACAGGGGAGCACAGATACGCAGTATTTT
TRBV28	TRBJ2-2	TRBD2	.	CASRIPSGRTGELFF	TGTGCCAGCAGGATTCCTAGCGGGAGGACCGGGGAGCTGTTTTTT
TRBV29-1	TRBJ2-7	TRBD1	.	CSVTPGQGIAYEQYF	TGCAGCGTCACCCCCGGACAGGGGATCGCCTACGAGCAGTACTTC
TRBV21-1	TRBJ1-4	.	once	CASSRRPQSRVREAIDEKLFF	TGTGCCAGCAGCCGACGACCCCAGAGCAGGGTGAGAGAAGCGATAGATGAAAAACTGTTTTTT
TRBV11-2	TRBJ2-1	.	.	CASSSPGGSGNEQFF	TGTGCCAGCAGCTCTCCGGGCGGGTCCGGGAATGAGCAGTTCTTC
TRBV5-1	TRBJ2-7	.	.	CASRVGGGAYEQYF	TGCGCCAGCAGGGTCGGCGGCGGGGCCTACGAGCAGTACTTC
TRBV19	TRBJ1-6	.	.	CASSLKQRGINSPLHF	TGTGCCAGTAGCTTAAAACAACGGGGGATTAATTCACCCCTCCACTTT
TRBV7-9	TRBJ2-2	TRBD2	.	CASSFGLAGGELFF	TGTGCCAGCAGCTTTGGACTAGCGGGAGGGGAGCTGTTTTTT
TRBV7-9	TRBJ1-2	TRBD1	.	CASSRQGANYGYTF	TGTGCCAGCAGCCGACAGGGAGCTAACTATGGCTACACCTTC
TRBV3-1/TRBV3-2	TRBJ1-3	.	.	CASSPGSSGNTIYF	TGTGCCAGCAGTCCAGGGTCCTCTGGAAACACCATATATTTT
TRBV28	TRBJ1-6	.	.	CASKLGGLGPKNSPLHF	TGTGCCAGCAAACTCGGGGGATTGGGACCGAAGAATTCACCCCTCCACTTT
TRBV6-5	TRBJ1-3	TRBD1	.	CASSSSGTVGNTIYF	TGTGCCAGCAGTTCGTCCGGGACAGTTGGAAACACCATATATTTT
TRBV7-3	TRBJ2-3	.	.	CASSYYTDTQYF	TGTGCCAGCAGCTACTACACAGATACGCAGTATTTT
TRBV3-1/TRBV3-2	TRBJ2-1	.	once	CASSQVGGPKNHEQFF	TGTGCCAGCAGCCAAGTTGGCGGCCCTAAGAACCATGAGCAGTTCTTC
TRBV19	TRBJ1-1	TRBD1	.	CASSPGGQGSGRTEAFF	TGTGCCAGTAGTCCCGGGGGACAGGGGAGTGGGCGGACTGAAGCTTTCTTT
TRBV2	TRBJ1-1	.	.	CGSNSNTEAFF	TGTGGAAGCAACTCAAACACTGAAGCTTTCTTT
TRBV15	TRBJ1-5	TRBD1	.	CATRDRSNQPQHF	TGTGCCACCAGGGACAGGAGCAATCAGCCCCAGCATTTT
TRBV5-1	TRBJ2-7	.	.	CASTPGSSYEQYF	TGCGCCAGCACTCCCGGTAGCAGCTACGAGCAGTACTTC